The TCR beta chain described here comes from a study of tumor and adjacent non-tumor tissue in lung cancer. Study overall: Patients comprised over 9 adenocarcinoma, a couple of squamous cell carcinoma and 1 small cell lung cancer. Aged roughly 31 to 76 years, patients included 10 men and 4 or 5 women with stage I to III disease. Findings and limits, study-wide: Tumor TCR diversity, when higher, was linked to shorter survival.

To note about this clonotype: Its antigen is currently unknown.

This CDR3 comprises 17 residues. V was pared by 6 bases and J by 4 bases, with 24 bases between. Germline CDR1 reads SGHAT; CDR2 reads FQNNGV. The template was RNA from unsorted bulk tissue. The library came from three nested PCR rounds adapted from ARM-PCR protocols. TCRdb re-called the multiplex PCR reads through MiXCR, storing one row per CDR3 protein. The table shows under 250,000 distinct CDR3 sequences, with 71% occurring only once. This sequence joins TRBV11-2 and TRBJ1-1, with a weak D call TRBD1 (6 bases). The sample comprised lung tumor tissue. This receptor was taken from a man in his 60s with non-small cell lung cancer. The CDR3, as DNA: TGTGCCAGCAGACAAGACGTTCCGGACAGTTCGGGCACTGAAGCTTTCTTT. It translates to CASRQDVPDSSGTEAFF.